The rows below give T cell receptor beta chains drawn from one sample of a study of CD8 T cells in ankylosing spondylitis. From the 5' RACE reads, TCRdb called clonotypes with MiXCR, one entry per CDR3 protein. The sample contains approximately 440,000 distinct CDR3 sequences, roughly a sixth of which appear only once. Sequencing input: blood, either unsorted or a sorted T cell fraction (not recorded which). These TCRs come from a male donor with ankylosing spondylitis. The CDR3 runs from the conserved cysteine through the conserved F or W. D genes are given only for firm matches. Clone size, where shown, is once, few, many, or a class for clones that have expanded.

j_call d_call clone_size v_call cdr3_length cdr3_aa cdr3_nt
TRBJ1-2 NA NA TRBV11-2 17 CASSLEWAPPGGYGYTF TGTGCCAGCAGCTTAGAGTGGGCGCCGCCCGGTGGCTATGGCTACACCTTC
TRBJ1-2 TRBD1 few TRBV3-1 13 CASRPTGAWGYTF TGTGCCAGCAGACCGACAGGGGCCTGGGGCTACACCTTC
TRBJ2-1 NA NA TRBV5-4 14 CASSLGGGIGEQFF TGTGCCAGCAGCTTGGGTGGGGGGATAGGGGAGCAGTTCTTC
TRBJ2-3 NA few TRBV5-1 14 CASTTTTDTDTQYF TGCGCCAGCACCACCACAACCGACACAGATACGCAGTATTTT
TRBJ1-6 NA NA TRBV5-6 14 CASSNYRENSPLHF TGTGCCAGCAGCAACTACAGGGAGAATTCACCCCTCCACTTT
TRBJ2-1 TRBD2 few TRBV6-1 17 CASSAEFRAGGPIEQFF TGTGCCAGCAGTGCCGAGTTCCGGGCGGGGGGGCCGATTGAGCAGTTCTTC
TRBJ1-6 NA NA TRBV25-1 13 CASGAEGDSPLHF TGTGCCAGCGGAGCCGAGGGGGATTCACCCCTCCACTTT
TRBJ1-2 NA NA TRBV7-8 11 CASSPIDRYTF TGTGCCAGCAGCCCCATTGATCGCTACACCTTC
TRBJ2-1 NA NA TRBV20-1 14 CSARDPRGGYEQFF TGCAGTGCTAGAGATCCGAGGGGCGGATATGAGCAGTTCTTC
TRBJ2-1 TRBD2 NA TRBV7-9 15 CASSTSGRGYNEQFF TGTGCCAGCAGCACTAGCGGGAGGGGATACAATGAGCAGTTCTTC
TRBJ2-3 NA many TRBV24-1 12 CATSAGADTQYF TGTGCCACCAGTGCCGGGGCTGATACGCAGTATTTT
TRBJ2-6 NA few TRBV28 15 CASLNGVSGANVLTF TGTGCCAGCCTGAACGGGGTCTCTGGGGCCAACGTCCTGACTTTC
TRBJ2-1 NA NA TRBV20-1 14 CSAMGMSSYNEQFF TGCAGTGCCATGGGCATGAGCTCCTACAATGAGCAGTTCTTC
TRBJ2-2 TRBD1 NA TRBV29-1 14 CSAGTGANTGELFF TGCAGCGCCGGGACAGGGGCAAACACCGGGGAGCTGTTTTTT
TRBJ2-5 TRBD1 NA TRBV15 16 CATSRGSTGTEETQYF TGTGCCACCAGCAGGGGCTCTACCGGGACAGAAGAGACCCAGTACTTC
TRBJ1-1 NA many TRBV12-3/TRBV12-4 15 CASSSWGGSNTEAFF TGTGCCAGCAGCTCCTGGGGGGGTAGTAACACTGAAGCTTTCTTT
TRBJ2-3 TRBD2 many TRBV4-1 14 CASSQETSGGSQYF TGCGCCAGCAGCCAAGAAACTAGCGGGGGCTCGCAGTATTTT
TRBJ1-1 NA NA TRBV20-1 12 CSAGSPNTEAFF TGCAGTGCTGGCAGTCCGAACACTGAAGCTTTCTTT
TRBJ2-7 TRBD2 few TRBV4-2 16 CASSPLLAGGHHEQYF TGTGCCAGCAGCCCCCTACTAGCGGGAGGGCACCACGAGCAGTACTTC
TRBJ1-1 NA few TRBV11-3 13 CASRFTGSTEAFF TGTGCCAGCAGGTTCACAGGGAGCACTGAAGCTTTCTTT
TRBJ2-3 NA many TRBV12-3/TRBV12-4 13 CASSSQLTDTQYF TGTGCCAGCAGTAGCCAATTAACAGATACGCAGTATTTT